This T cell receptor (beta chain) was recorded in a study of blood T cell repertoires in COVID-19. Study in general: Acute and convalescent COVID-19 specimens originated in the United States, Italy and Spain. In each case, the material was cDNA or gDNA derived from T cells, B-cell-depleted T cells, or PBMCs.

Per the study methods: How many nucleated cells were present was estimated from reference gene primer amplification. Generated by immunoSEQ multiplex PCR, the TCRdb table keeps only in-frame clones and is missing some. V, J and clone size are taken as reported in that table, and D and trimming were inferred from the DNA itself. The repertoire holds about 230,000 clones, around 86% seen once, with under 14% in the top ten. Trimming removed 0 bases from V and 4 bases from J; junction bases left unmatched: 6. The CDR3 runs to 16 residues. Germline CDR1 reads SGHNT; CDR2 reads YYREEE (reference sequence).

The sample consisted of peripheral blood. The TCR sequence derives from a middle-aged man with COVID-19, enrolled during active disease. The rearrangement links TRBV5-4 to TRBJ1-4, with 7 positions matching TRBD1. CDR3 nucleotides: TGTGCCAGCAGCTTGGGGTCGGACAGGCTTAATGAAAAACTGTTTTTT. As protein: CASSLGSDRLNEKLFF.